This T cell receptor (beta chain) was captured by sequencing in a study of blood T cell repertoires in COVID-19. Study information: Researchers got acute and convalescent COVID-19 samples from the United States, Italy and Spain. Nucleic acid was either cDNA or gDNA, and it came from T cells, B-cell-depleted T cells, or PBMCs.

Germline-derived CDR1 and CDR2 are MNHNS and SASEGT. The CDR3 totals 16 residues. V was trimmed by 4 bases and J by 2 bases, leaving 16 bases between them. A single count supports this clone. Methods used by the authors: How many nucleated cells were present was estimated from reference gene primer amplification. The repertoire was sequenced with immunoSEQ multiplex PCR; TCRdb's copy has only in-frame clones and lacks some. The DNA was the basis for D and trimming; V, J and clone size are from that table. Here the sample spans roughly 74,000 clones, about four fifths being singletons. This TCR derives from a man in his 70s with acute or convalescent COVID-19. The chain employs TRBV6-1 and TRBJ2-3, with D maybe TRBD1 (6 bases). Sequenced material: peripheral blood. Written as DNA, the CDR3 is TGTGCCAGCAGTGCCAATACGCAGGGGATCACAGATACGCAGTATTTT. Translation: CASSANTQGITDTQYF.